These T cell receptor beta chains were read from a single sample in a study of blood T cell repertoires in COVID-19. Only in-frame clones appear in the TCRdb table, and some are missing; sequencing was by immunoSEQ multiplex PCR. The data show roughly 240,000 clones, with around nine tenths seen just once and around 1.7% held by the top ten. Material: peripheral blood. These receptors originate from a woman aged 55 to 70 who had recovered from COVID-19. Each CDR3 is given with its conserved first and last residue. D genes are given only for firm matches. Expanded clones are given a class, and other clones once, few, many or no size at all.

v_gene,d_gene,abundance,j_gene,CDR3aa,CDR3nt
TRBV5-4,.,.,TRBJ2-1,CASSSDPLLNSNEQFF,TGTGCCAGCAGCTCTGATCCACTCTTAAACTCAAATGAGCAGTTCTTC
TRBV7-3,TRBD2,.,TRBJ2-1,CASSLRGRGGWNEQFF,TGTGCCAGCAGCTTACGTGGCCGGGGGGGCTGGAATGAGCAGTTCTTC
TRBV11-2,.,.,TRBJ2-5,CASTPPGTQETQYF,TGTGCCAGCACCCCCCCGGGGACACAAGAGACCCAGTACTTC
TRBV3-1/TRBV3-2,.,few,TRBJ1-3,CASGIGDSGNTIYF,TGTGCCAGCGGCATAGGGGACTCTGGAAACACCATATATTTT
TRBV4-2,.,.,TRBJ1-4,CASSLNNRNEKLFF,TGTGCCAGCAGCCTGAACAACAGGAATGAAAAACTGTTTTTT
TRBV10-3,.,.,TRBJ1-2,CAISTGGTGYTF,TGTGCCATCAGTACCGGGGGTACTGGCTACACCTTC
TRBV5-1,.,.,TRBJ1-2,CASSLTELYGYTF,TGCGCCAGCAGCTTGACCGAACTCTATGGCTACACCTTC
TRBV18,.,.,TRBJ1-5,CASSTVDHESNQPQHF,TGTGCCAGCTCAACAGTCGATCACGAGAGCAATCAGCCCCAGCATTTT
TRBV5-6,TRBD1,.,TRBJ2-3,CASSFQGVYSTDTQYF,TGTGCCAGCAGCTTCCAGGGGGTTTATAGCACAGATACGCAGTATTTT
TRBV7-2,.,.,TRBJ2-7,CASSLGFSYYYEQYF,TGTGCCAGCAGCTTAGGGTTCAGCTACTACTACGAGCAGTACTTC
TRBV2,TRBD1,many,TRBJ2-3,CASSESGGEEDTQYF,TGTGCCAGCAGTGAATCAGGGGGCGAAGAAGATACGCAGTATTTT
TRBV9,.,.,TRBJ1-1,CASSPITGFGTEAFF,TGTGCCAGCAGCCCGATTACAGGGTTTGGCACTGAAGCTTTCTTT
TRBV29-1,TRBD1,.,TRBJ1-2,CSAQTGSTFYGYTF,TGCAGCGCACAGACAGGGTCTACTTTTTATGGCTACACCTTC
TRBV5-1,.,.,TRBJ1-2,CASTQPGSGGYTF,TGCGCCAGCACCCAGCCGGGCTCGGGAGGCTACACCTTC
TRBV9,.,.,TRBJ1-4,CASSVGTRELFF,TGTGCCAGCAGCGTAGGGACGAGGGAACTGTTTTTT
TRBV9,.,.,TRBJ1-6,CASSAMPVNSPLHF,TGTGCCAGCAGCGCCATGCCGGTTAATTCACCCCTCCACTTT
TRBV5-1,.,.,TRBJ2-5,CASSPQGALPEETQYF,TGCGCCAGCAGCCCCCAAGGGGCTCTCCCTGAGGAGACCCAGTACTTC
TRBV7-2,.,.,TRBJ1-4,CASSSGTQSEKLFF,TGTGCCAGCAGCTCCGGGACACAATCTGAAAAACTGTTTTTT
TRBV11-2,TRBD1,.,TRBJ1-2,CASSPRTGAPTRYGYTF,TGTGCCAGCAGCCCACGGACAGGAGCCCCTACCCGCTATGGCTACACCTTC
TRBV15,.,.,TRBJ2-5,CATSRGAVETQYF,TGTGCCACCAGCAGAGGGGCAGTCGAGACCCAGTACTTC
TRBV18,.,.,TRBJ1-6,CASSPPGSYSPLHF,TGTGCCAGCTCACCCCCCGGGAGCTATTCACCCCTCCACTTT
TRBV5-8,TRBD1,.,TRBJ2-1,CASSSTGVNEQFF,TGTGCCAGCAGTTCGACAGGGGTCAATGAGCAGTTCTTC
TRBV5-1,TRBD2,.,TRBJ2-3,CASSRGGGSGDTQYF,TGCGCCAGCAGCCGAGGCGGGGGGAGCGGAGATACGCAGTATTTT
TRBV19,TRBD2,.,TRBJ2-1,CASSSRLAGDNEQFF,TGTGCCAGTAGTTCGCGACTAGCGGGGGACAATGAGCAGTTCTTC
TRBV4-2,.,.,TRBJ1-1,CASSPGTFGAEAFF,TGTGCCAGCAGCCCCGGGACATTCGGCGCTGAAGCTTTCTTT
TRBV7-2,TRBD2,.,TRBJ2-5,CASSEVSGHGETQYF,TGTGCCAGCAGCGAAGTTAGCGGGCATGGAGAGACCCAGTACTTC
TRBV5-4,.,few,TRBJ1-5,CASSNLDSAQPQHF,TGTGCCAGCAGCAACCTTGACAGCGCTCAGCCCCAGCATTTT
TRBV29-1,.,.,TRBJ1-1,CSVEGQLLTEAFF,TGCAGCGTTGAAGGACAGCTTCTAACTGAAGCTTTCTTT
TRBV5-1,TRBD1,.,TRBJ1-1,CASSPRQGLVNTEAFF,TGCGCCAGCAGCCCGAGACAGGGGCTGGTGAACACTGAAGCTTTCTTT
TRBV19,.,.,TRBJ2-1,CASTQGWGLEQFF,TGTGCCAGTACCCAAGGGTGGGGCCTTGAGCAGTTCTTC
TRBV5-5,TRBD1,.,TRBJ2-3,CASKGQQRSTDTQYF,TGTGCCAGCAAGGGACAGCAACGAAGCACAGATACGCAGTATTTT
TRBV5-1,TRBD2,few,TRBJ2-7,CASSPRGGTSPYEQYF,TGCGCCAGCAGCCCACGCGGGGGGACCTCCCCCTACGAGCAGTACTTC
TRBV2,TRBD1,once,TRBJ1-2,CASSLQGSHGYTF,TGTGCCAGCAGTTTACAGGGGAGTCATGGCTACACCTTC
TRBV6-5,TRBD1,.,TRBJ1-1,CASSYRDRSFTEAFF,TGTGCCAGCAGTTATCGGGACAGATCCTTCACTGAAGCTTTCTTT
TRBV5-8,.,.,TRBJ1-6,CASSPDRAQSGFISPLHF,TGTGCCAGCAGCCCGGATCGGGCCCAAAGCGGCTTTATTTCACCCCTCCACTTT
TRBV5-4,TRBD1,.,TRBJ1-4,CASSLGTGGGGFEKLFF,TGTGCCAGCAGCTTGGGCACAGGGGGAGGGGGTTTCGAAAAACTGTTTTTT
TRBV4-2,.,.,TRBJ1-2,CASSQSGANYGYTF,TGTGCCAGCAGCCAATCAGGGGCGAACTATGGCTACACCTTC
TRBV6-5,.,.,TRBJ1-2,CASSWGHDYGYTF,TGTGCCAGCAGTTGGGGACACGACTATGGCTACACCTTC
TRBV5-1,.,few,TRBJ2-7,CASSLGGEGAYEQYF,TGCGCCAGCAGCTTGGGGGGAGAGGGAGCCTACGAGCAGTACTTC
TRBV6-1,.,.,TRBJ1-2,CASSDIRGVYGYTF,TGTGCCAGCAGTGACATCCGAGGTGTTTATGGCTACACCTTC
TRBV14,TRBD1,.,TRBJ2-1,CASSASNRGQQFF,TGTGCCAGCAGCGCCTCGAACAGGGGCCAACAGTTCTTC
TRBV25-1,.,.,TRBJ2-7,CASGGGVEPYEQYF,TGTGCCAGCGGAGGTGGGGTCGAACCCTACGAGCAGTACTTC